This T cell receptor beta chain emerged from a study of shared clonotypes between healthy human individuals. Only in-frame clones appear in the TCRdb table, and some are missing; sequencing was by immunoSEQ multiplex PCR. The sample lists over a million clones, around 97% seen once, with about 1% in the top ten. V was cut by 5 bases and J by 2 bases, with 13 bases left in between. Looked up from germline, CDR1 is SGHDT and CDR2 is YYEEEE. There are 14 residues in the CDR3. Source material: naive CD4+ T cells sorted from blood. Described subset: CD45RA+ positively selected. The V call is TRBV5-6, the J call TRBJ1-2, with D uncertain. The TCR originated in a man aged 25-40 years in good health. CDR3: CASSLFRSNYGYTF. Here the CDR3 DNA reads TGTGCCAGCAGTCTTTTTAGGTCCAACTATGGCTACACCTTC. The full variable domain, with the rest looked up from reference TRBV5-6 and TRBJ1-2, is DAGVTQSPTHLIKTRGQQVTLRCSPKSGHDTVSWYQQALGQGPQFIFQYYEEEERQRGNFPDRFSGHQFPNYSSELNVNALLLGDSALYLCASSLFRSNYGYTFGSGTRLTVV.